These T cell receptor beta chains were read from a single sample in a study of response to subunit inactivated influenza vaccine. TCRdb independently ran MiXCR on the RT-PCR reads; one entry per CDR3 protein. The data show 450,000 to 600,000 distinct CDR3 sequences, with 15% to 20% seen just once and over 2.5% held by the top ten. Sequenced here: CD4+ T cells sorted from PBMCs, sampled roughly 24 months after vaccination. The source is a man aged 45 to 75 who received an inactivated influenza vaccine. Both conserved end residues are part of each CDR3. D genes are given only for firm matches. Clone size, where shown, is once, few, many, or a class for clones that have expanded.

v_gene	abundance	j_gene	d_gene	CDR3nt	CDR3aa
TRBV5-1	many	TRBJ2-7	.	TGCGCCAGCAGCCCTAGGGGGGCTACAATCTACGAGCAGTACTTC	CASSPRGATIYEQYF
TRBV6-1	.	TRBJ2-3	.	TGTGCCAGCACCGGGGGCGGGGTAGGAGATACGCAGTATTTT	CASTGGGVGDTQYF
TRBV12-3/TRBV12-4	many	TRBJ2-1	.	TGTGCCAGCAGTTTATTCAATGAGCAGTTCTTC	CASSLFNEQFF
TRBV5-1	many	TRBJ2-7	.	TGCGCCAGCAGCTTGCAAGGAGACACGCTTTACGAGCAGTACTTC	CASSLQGDTLYEQYF
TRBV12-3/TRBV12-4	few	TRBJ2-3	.	TGTGCCAGCAGGATAGGAGCGGTCAGCACAGATACGCAGTATTTT	CASRIGAVSTDTQYF
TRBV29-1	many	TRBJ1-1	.	TGCAGCGTTGATCAGGGGACAGCTTTCTTT	CSVDQGTAFF
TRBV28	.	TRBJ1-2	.	TGTGCCAGCAGTACGGGACGGGCCCTGGGCTACACCTTC	CASSTGRALGYTF
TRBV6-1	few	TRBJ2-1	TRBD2	TGTGCCAGCTTGTCCGCTAGCGGGGGGCGGTACAATGAGCAGTTCTTC	CASLSASGGRYNEQFF
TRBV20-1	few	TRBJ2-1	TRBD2	TGCAGTGCTCTTACGGGACTAGCGTTCTCCTACAATGAGCAGTTCTTC	CSALTGLAFSYNEQFF
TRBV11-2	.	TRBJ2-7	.	TGTGCCAGCAGCTTAGGGTGGAGCGAGCAGTACTTC	CASSLGWSEQYF
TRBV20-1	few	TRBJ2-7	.	TGCAGTGCGGCAAGACAGGTCTACTACGAGCAGTACTTC	CSAARQVYYEQYF
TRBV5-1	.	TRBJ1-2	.	TGCGCCAGCAGCTTCCGTCCAAGACAGAGCATCTATGGCTACACCTTC	CASSFRPRQSIYGYTF
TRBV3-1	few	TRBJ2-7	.	TGTGCCAGCAGCCAAGGGGAAGGGAGGATTCCCTACGAGCAGTACTTC	CASSQGEGRIPYEQYF
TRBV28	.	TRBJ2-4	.	TGTGCCAGCAGCCAGGGGCAGGGCCTAGCCAAAAACATTCAGTACTTC	CASSQGQGLAKNIQYF
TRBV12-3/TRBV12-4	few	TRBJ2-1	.	TGTGCCAGCACAAGGGGTATTGAGCAGTTCTTC	CASTRGIEQFF
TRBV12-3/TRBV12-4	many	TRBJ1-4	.	TGTGCCAGCAGGCTGACAGAAAAACTGTTTTTT	CASRLTEKLFF